This T cell receptor beta chain was found in a study of blood T cell repertoires in COVID-19. This clone has a single count. Those enrolled, adults aged 18 to 89 years, came from around 25 US areas. Cohorts were assigned according to the clinical history that participants reported. A case of COVID-19 had been met by exposed participants within 2 weeks before study entry. Source study methods: Reference gene primer amplification gave nucleated cell count estimates. Profiled with immunoSEQ multiplex PCR; TCRdb holds only in-frame clones, not every one. The V and J calls and the clone size are those of that table, but D and trimming were determined from the DNA. Here the sample spans about 220,000 clones, around 91% being singletons. This receptor was obtained from a man aged 25 to 45 who had been exposed to COVID-19. The material sequenced was PBMCs or T cells enriched from blood (not recorded which).

The CDR3 reads CASSLDRGYGYTF. The CDR3 coding sequence is TGTGCCAGCAGCTTGGACCGGGGCTATGGCTACACCTTC. The chain employs TRBV5-6 and TRBJ1-2; D gene uncertain. This CDR3 is 13 amino acids long. The ends were cut back, 0 bases at V and 4 bases at J, with 7 bases in the middle. Germline CDR1 reads SGHDT; CDR2 reads YYEEEE.